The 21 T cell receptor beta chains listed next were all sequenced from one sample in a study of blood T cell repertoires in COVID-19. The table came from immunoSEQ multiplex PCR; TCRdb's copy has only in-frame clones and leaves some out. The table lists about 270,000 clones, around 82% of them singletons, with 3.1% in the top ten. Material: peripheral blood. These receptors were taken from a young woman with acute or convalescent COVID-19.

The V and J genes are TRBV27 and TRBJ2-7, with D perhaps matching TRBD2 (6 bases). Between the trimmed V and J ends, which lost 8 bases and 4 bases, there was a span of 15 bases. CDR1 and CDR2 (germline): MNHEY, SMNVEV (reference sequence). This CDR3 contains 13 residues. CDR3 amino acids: CASCLAVGYEQYF. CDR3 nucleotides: TGTGCCAGCTGCTTAGCGGTGGGATACGAGCAGTACTTC.

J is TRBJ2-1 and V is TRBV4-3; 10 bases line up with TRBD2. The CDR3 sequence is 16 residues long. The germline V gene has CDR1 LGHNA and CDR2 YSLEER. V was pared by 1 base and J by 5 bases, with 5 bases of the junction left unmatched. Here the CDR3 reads CASSQAGLARNNEQFF. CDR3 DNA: TGCGCCAGCAGCCAAGCGGGACTAGCGAGAAACAATGAGCAGTTCTTC.

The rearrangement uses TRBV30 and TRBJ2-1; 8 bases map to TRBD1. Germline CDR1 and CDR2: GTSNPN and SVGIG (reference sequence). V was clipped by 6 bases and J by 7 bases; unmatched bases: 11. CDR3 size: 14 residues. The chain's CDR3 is CACYPGQGANEQFF. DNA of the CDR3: TGTGCCTGTTACCCTGGACAGGGAGCAAATGAGCAGTTCTTC.

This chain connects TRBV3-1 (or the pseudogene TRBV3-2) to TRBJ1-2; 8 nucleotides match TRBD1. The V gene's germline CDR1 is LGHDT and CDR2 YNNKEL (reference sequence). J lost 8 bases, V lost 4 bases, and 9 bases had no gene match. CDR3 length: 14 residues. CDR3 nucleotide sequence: TGTGCCAGCAGCCTTGGGACAGGCAGGTTAGGCTACACCTTC. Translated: CASSLGTGRLGYTF.

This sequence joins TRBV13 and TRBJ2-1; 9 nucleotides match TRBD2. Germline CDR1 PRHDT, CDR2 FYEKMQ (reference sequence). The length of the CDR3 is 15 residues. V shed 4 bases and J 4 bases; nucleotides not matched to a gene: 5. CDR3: CASSYSGSSYNEQFF. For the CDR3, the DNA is TGTGCCAGCAGCTATAGCGGGAGTTCTTACAATGAGCAGTTCTTC.

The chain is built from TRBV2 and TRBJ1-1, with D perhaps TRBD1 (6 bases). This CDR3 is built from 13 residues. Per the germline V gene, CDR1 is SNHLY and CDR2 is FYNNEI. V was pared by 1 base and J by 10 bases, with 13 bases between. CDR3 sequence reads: CASSEGRQEVAFF. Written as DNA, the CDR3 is TGTGCCAGCAGTGAAGGTAGACAGGAGGTAGCTTTCTTT.

CDR3 sequence: CASSQAVAGDPYEQYF. CDR3 bases: TGCGCCAGCAGCCAAGCTGTTGCGGGAGATCCCTACGAGCAGTACTTC. The chain combines TRBV4-3 with TRBJ2-7, with TRBD2 matching over 7 bases. The CDR3 totals 16 residues. CDR1 is LGHNA and CDR2 is YSLEER in the germline V gene. The V and J ends lost 1 base and 2 bases, in that order; junction bases with no gene match: 8.

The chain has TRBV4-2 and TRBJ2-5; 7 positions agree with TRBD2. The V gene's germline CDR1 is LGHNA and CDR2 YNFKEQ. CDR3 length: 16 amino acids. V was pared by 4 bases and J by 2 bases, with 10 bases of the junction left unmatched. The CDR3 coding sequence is TGTGCCAGCAGCCCAGGGAGGGGTGGGCTTCAAGAGACCCAGTACTTC. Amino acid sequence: CASSPGRGGLQETQYF.

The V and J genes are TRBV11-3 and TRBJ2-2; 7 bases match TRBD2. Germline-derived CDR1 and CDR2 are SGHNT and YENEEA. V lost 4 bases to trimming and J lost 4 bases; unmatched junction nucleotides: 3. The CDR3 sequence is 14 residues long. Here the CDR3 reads CASSSRTSTGELFF. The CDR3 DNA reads TGTGCCAGCAGCTCCAGGACTAGCACCGGGGAGCTGTTTTTT.

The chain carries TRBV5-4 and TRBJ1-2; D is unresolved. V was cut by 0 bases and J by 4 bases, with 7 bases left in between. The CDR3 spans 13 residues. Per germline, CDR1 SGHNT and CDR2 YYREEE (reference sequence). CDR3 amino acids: CASSLDGSYGYTF. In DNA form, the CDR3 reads TGTGCCAGCAGCTTGGACGGGAGCTATGGCTACACCTTC.

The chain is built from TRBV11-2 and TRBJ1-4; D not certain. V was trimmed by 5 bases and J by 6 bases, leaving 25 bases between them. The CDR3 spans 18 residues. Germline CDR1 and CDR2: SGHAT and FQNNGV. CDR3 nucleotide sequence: TGTGCCAGCAGCCCAGCGGTCGGGGTCTCAACCCGGCATGAAAAACTGTTTTTT. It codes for CASSPAVGVSTRHEKLFF.

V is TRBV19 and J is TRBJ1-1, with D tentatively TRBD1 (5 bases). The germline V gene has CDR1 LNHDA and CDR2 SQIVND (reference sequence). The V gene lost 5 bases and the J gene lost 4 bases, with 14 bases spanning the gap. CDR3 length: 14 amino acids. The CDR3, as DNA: TGTGCCAGTAGTTCCCAGGGTCTTGCCACTGAAGCTTTCTTT. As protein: CASSSQGLATEAFF.

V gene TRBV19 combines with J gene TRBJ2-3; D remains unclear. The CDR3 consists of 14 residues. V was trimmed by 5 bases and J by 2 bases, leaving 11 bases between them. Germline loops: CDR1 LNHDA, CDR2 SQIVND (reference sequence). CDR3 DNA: TGTGCCAGTAGTTTCCAGGCCCTCACAGATACGCAGTATTTT. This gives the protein CASSFQALTDTQYF.

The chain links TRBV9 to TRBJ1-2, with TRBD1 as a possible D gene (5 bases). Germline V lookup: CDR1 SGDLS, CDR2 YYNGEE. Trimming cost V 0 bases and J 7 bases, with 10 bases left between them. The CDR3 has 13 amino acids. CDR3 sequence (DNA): TGTGCCAGCAGCGTAGAAGGGGTTGGTGGCTACACCTTC. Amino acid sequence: CASSVEGVGGYTF.

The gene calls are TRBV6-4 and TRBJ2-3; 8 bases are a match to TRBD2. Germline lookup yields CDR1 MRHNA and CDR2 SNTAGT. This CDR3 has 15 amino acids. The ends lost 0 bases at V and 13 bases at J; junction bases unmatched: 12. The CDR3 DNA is TGTGCCAGCAGTGACTCGACAAGCGGGAGCCATGCGAAGTATTTT. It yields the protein CASSDSTSGSHAKYF.

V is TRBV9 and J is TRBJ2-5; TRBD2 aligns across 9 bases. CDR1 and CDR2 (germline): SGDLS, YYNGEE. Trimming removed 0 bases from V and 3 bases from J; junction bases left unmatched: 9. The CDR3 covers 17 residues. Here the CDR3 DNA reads TGTGCCAGCAGCGTAGCTACGAGGGCTAGCGGGAAAGAGACCCAGTACTTC. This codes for CASSVATRASGKETQYF.

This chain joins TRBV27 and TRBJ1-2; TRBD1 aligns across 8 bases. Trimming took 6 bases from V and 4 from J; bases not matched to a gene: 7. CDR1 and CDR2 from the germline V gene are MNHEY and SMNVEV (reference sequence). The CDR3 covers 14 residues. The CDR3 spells CASSPRGQFYGYTF. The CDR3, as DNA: TGTGCCAGCAGCCCCAGGGGGCAATTCTATGGCTACACCTTC.

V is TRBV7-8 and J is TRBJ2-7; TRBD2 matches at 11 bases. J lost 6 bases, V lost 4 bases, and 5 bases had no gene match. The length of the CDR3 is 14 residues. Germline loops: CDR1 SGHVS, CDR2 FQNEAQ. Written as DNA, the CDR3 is TGTGCCAGCAGCTCCACGGGACTAGCGGCCGAGCAGTACTTC. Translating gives CASSSTGLAAEQYF.

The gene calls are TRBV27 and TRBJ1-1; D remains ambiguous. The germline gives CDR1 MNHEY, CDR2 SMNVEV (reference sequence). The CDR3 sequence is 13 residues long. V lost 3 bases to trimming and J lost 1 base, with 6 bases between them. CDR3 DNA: TGTGCCAGCAGTTTGCGGGAGAACACTGAAGCTTTCTTT. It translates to CASSLRENTEAFF.

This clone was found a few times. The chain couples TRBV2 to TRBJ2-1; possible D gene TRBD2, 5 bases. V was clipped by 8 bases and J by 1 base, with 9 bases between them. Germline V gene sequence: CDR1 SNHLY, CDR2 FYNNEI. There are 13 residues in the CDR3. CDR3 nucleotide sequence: TGTGCCAGCCTGAGGGTTTCCTACAATGAGCAGTTCTTC. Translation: CASLRVSYNEQFF. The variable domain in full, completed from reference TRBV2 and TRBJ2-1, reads EPEVTQTPSHQVTQMGQEVILRCVPISNHLYFYWYRQILGQKVEFLVSFYNNEISEKSEIFDDQFSVERPDGSNFTLKIRSTKLEDSAMYFCASLRVSYNEQFFGPGTRLTVL.

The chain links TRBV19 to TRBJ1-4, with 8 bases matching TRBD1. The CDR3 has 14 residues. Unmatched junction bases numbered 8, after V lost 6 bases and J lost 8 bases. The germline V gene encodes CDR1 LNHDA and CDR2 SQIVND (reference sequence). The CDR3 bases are TGTGCCAGTAGGAAGACAGGGGAGGGCGAAAAACTGTTTTTT. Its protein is CASRKTGEGEKLFF.